Described below is a single T cell receptor (beta chain) sequence and its context. The antigen this receptor binds is unknown. One base away there is no much larger clone; base qualities are not given. Collaborating institutions collected whole blood in K2EDTA tubes following their own protocols. For TCRbeta analysis, collaborators shipped samples in one of three forms: frozen whole blood, isolated PBMCs, or DNA extracted from either of those sample types. The sample originates from a study of blood T cell repertoires in COVID-19 (TCRdb year 2020). For the study in its entirety: Samples from collaborators originated in the United States, Italy and Spain and spanned both the acute and convalescent phases of COVID-19. The material from the prospective study consisted of cDNA or gDNA derived from T cells, B-cell-depleted T cells, or PBMCs. Deeply sampled blood TCRbeta repertoires from subjects exposed to, actively infected with, or recovered from COVID-19 were included in the dataset. The repertoires were released in a freely available public database meant as a resource for research on the immune response to SARS-CoV-2. The samples were drawn from the first 160 participants of the ongoing ImmuneRACE study and from more than 1,000 subjects provided by 6 global collaborators. Sample metadata almost always included a de-identified subject ID, COVID-19 status, age in years and sex. Where available, HLA class I and class II types were obtained from metadata supplied by the sample provider rather than from assay-based typing. What the study reported, not specific to this receptor: The amount of clinical and demographic metadata varied by source and participant and was provided uncurated.

TCRbeta CDR3 regions were amplified from genomic DNA by means of the immunoSEQ Assay, a bias-controlled multiplex PCR. Under the source paper's analysis protocol: The number of nucleated cells in each sample was estimated by amplification of reference gene primers within the assay. To quantify the absolute abundance of each unique TCRbeta CDR3 rearrangement, sequence reads were collapsed and filtered. Productive Simpson clonality was computed per sample as the square root of Simpson's diversity index over productive rearrangements. TCRdb stores this immuneACCESS table with in-frame sequences only. Part of the clones is absent; in the studies checked, under half of the shortfall reflects unresolved V genes, and no reason is known for the rest. The DNA gave D and trimming, while V, J and clone size come from that table. The sample yields 140,000 to 150,000 clones; around 78% were counted once. Less than 2% of the sample lies in the top ten.

V and J are trimmed by 9 bases and 4 bases, and the gene matches miss 2 bases of the junction. CDR1 and CDR2, per the germline V gene, are SGHDN and FVKESK. The cysteine opens and the phenylalanine closes a CDR3 of 13 amino acids. The sequence is cut down to CDR3 DNA, 39 bases in frame from base 1. The chain joins TRBV14 to TRBJ2-2; 10 middle bases align to TRBD1. The sequence came from a woman aged 55-69 years with acute or convalescent COVID-19. Sequencing was performed on peripheral blood. The CDR3 amino acid sequence is: CASRTGGTGELFF. The nucleotide sequence is given as TGTGCCAGTCGGACAGGGGGCACCGGGGAGCTGTTTTTT.